What follows describes a single T cell receptor beta chain. The source of the sample is a study of T cell responses to AZD1222 COVID-19 vaccine. TCRdb's table, derived via immunoSEQ multiplex PCR, lists solely in-frame clones and lacks some. The data contain around 130,000 clones, around 83% of them singletons. The CDR3 consists of 19 residues. The J segment lost 0 bases and the V segment lost 2 bases, leaving 6 bases of the junction unmatched. Germline-derived CDR1 and CDR2 are SGHRS and YFSETQ. V usage is TRBV5-1 and J usage is TRBJ2-2; TRBD2 matches 14 bases. The receptor was derived from an adult who received the AZD1222 COVID-19 vaccine. This specimen consisted of peripheral blood, obtained 28 days after the second AZD1222 dose. CDR3 sequence reads: CASSLPGTSGGANTGELFF. The CDR3 region has the DNA TGCGCCAGCAGCTTACCCGGGACTAGCGGGGGCGCGAACACCGGGGAGCTGTTTTTT.